This T cell receptor beta chain was sequenced during a study of sequential checkpoint blockade in melanoma. Treatment reported: randomized to nivolumab then ipilimumab (arm A) or the reverse (arm B). Only in-frame clones appear in the TCRdb table, and some are missing; sequencing was by immunoSEQ multiplex PCR. Of around 20,000 clones listed, roughly four fifths are singletons. Germline V gene sequence: CDR1 SGHNT, CDR2 YYREEE (reference sequence). The CDR3 covers 17 residues. Losses at the gene ends were 7 bases for V and 6 bases for J; bases not matched to a gene: 19. This TCR was recovered from a human donor with melanoma. This specimen was CD8+ T cells sorted from blood (inferred from file names), taken from a patient given nivolumab and ipilimumab in sequence. V gene TRBV5-4 combines with J gene TRBJ2-1; 7 positions match TRBD2. The CDR3, as DNA: TGTGCCAGCGGGGCCAAACTGGGCGGGGGATTGAGCAATGAGCAGTTCTTC. Protein product: CASGAKLGGGLSNEQFF. Drawing the rest from reference TRBV5-4 and TRBJ2-1, the complete variable domain is ETGVTQSPTHLIKTRGQQVTLRCSSQSGHNTVSWYQQALGQGPQFIFQYYREEENGRGNFPPRFSGLQFPNYSSELNVNALELDDSALYLCASGAKLGGGLSNEQFFGPGTRLTVL.